Listed below are T cell receptor beta chains from one sample, sequenced in a study of T cell repertoires in cytomegalovirus infection. TCRdb itself ran the reads through MiXCR, one entry per CDR3 protein. This table holds 560,000 or so distinct CDR3 sequences, approximately 16% found once. The specimen sequenced was CD8+ T cells from PBMCs. The receptor source for this set is a human donor in good health (CMV status not recorded). Some clones in this sample may be carry-over from other donors' samples. Both conserved end residues are part of each CDR3. D genes are given only for firm matches. Where a row states a size, it is once, few, many or the class of an expanded clone; other rows omit it.

TRBJ2-7,.,many,TRBV7-8,TGTGCCAGCAGCAACAGCGAGCAGTACTTC,CASSNSEQYF
TRBJ2-7,.,many,TRBV10-3,TGTGCCATCAGTGAGGAAAGGGTAGAGGAGCAGTACTTC,CAISEERVEEQYF
TRBJ1-2,.,many,TRBV12-5,TGTGCTAGTGGTTTGCACTTAAATGCGGATGGCTACACCTTC,CASGLHLNADGYTF
TRBJ2-5,.,many,TRBV7-2,TGTGCCAGCAGTCCACCAGAGGACATTACAATTCAAGAGACCCAGTACTTC,CASSPPEDITIQETQYF
TRBJ2-7,.,many,TRBV12-5,TGTGCTAGTGGATTAGGGGGGTCCTACGAGCAGTACTTC,CASGLGGSYEQYF
TRBJ2-7,.,.,TRBV2,TGTGCCAGCGGACGGGGAACCTACGAGCAGTACTTC,CASGRGTYEQYF
TRBJ1-3,TRBD1,.,TRBV7-9,TGTGCCAGCAGCTTTTCGGGACAGGGGATGATGAACACCATATATTTT,CASSFSGQGMMNTIYF
TRBJ2-2,TRBD2,many,TRBV4-2,TGTGCCAGCAGCCTCCGACTAGCGGGAGTAGGCGGGGAGCTGTTTTTT,CASSLRLAGVGGELFF
TRBJ2-7,TRBD2,few,TRBV5-4,TGTGCCAGCAGCTTGAAGCGGGAGTTCGCCTACGAGCAGTACTTC,CASSLKREFAYEQYF
TRBJ1-5,.,.,TRBV13,TGTGCCAGCAGCTTAAGGGCGTCTGATGGGGGAGAGGGCGACAAGCCCCAGCATTTT,CASSLRASDGGEGDKPQHF
TRBJ2-3,.,many,TRBV7-2,TGTGCCAGCAGCTTAGAGGGCAGACGGATGCAGTATTTT,CASSLEGRRMQYF
TRBJ2-7,.,once,TRBV9,TGTGCCAGCAGCGGGGGCAATTTTCAATACGAGAAGTACTTC,CASSGGNFQYEKYF
TRBJ1-1,.,many,TRBV7-9,TGTGCCAGCAGCTTAGACCCAAGCACGATGAACACTGAAGCTTTCTTT,CASSLDPSTMNTEAFF
TRBJ2-7,TRBD1,few,TRBV5-1,TGCGCCAGCAGCTTGGGCCCGACAGGGGTCAACGAGCAGTACTTC,CASSLGPTGVNEQYF
TRBJ2-7,.,.,TRBV5-1,TGCGCCAGCAGCGCCCCTAACTACGAGCAGTACTTC,CASSAPNYEQYF
TRBJ1-6,.,.,TRBV30,TGTGCCTGGAGTCCCTCGGACAGTAATTCACCCCTCCACTTT,CAWSPSDSNSPLHF
TRBJ2-5,TRBD2,.,TRBV14,TGTGCCAGCAGACACCCATGGGGCCTAGCGGCTTACCAAGAGACCCAGTACTTC,CASRHPWGLAAYQETQYF
TRBJ2-1,.,many,TRBV7-9,TGTGCCAGCAGCTTAGTCCCCGGACGGGGCCCCTACAATGAGCAGTTCTTC,CASSLVPGRGPYNEQFF
TRBJ2-7,.,few,TRBV27,TGTGCCAGCAGTTTACGCGGGGTTATCTCCTACGAGCAGTACTTC,CASSLRGVISYEQYF
TRBJ2-7,.,many,TRBV5-6,TGTGCCAGCAGCTTGGTTCGGAATTCCTACGAGCAGTACTTC,CASSLVRNSYEQYF
TRBJ2-1,.,many,TRBV5-4,TGTGCCAGCAGCTTGCTTGGGACGTCTGAGCAGTTCTTC,CASSLLGTSEQFF
TRBJ2-7,.,.,TRBV19,TGTGCCAGTAGTATAGGGGGATCCTACGAGCAGTACTTC,CASSIGGSYEQYF
TRBJ2-5,.,many,TRBV10-3,TGTGCCATCAGTGAGTCGACGGGACGACCTGGAGAGACCCAGTACTTC,CAISESTGRPGETQYF
TRBJ1-5,.,.,TRBV19,TGTGCCAGTAGTATAATCCGACAGTTAAGGAGCAATCAGCCCCAGCATTTT,CASSIIRQLRSNQPQHF
TRBJ1-6,.,few,TRBV7-9,TGTGCCAGCAGCTTAGCGGCAGGGATCTCACCCCTCCACTTT,CASSLAAGISPLHF
TRBJ1-6,.,many,TRBV12-5,TGTGCTAGTGGTTTTCGGACTCCTCGGGATTCACCCCTCCACTTT,CASGFRTPRDSPLHF
TRBJ1-4,.,few,TRBV15,TGTGCCACTAGGGGGGTTAATGAAAAACTGTTTTTT,CATRGVNEKLFF
TRBJ2-7,TRBD1,many,TRBV6-6,TGTGCCAGCAGACCAGGGGGCTACGAGCAGTACTTC,CASRPGGYEQYF
TRBJ2-7,TRBD1,many,TRBV7-8,TGTGCCAGCAGCTTAGTAGGAAGACAGGGGGCCCTCGAGCAGTACTTC,CASSLVGRQGALEQYF
TRBJ2-1,TRBD1,few,TRBV15,TGTGCCACCAGCAGAGGGACAGGGAGCGGGAATGAGCAGTTCTTC,CATSRGTGSGNEQFF
TRBJ2-6,.,.,TRBV7-4,TGTGCCAGCTTGGGGGGACTCATTTCCCGGACCAACGTCCTGACTTTC,CASLGGLISRTNVLTF
TRBJ2-7,.,.,TRBV5-4,TGTGCCAGCAGCTTCGAGGTCCACGAGCAGTACTTC,CASSFEVHEQYF
TRBJ2-5,TRBD2,few,TRBV5-1,TGCGCCAGCAAGGTCACTAGCGGGAGTCGGCGGGGGGAGACCCAGTACTTC,CASKVTSGSRRGETQYF
TRBJ1-2,.,.,TRBV19,TGTGCCAGTTTATCCGGCTATGGCTACACCTTC,CASLSGYGYTF
TRBJ2-2,.,.,TRBV5-6,TGTGCCAGCAGCTTGGCGGTGGTTCGGGCCGGGGAGCTGTTTTTT,CASSLAVVRAGELFF
TRBJ2-1,TRBD2,many,TRBV11-1,TGTGCCAGCAGCTTAAGGGGACTAGCGGGGGGTAGCTCCTACAATGAGCAGTTCTTC,CASSLRGLAGGSSYNEQFF
TRBJ2-5,.,.,TRBV3-1,TGTGCCAGCACACCGATATTAGACTTTCAAGAGACCCAGTACTTC,CASTPILDFQETQYF
TRBJ2-1,TRBD2,many,TRBV7-8,TGTGCCAGCAGCTTAGCAAGGATGACTAGCGGGCGCTCCTACAATGAGCAGTTCTTC,CASSLARMTSGRSYNEQFF
TRBJ2-1,TRBD1,few,TRBV9,TGTGCCAGCAGCGTAGAAGGGACAGGGTTCAATGAGCAGTTCTTC,CASSVEGTGFNEQFF
TRBJ2-5,.,many,TRBV7-9,TGTGCCAGCAGCTTAGCCTCAGACGTCCAGGGGGGGTATGAGACCCAGTACTTC,CASSLASDVQGGYETQYF
TRBJ1-1,.,many,TRBV6-6,TGTGCCAGCAGTGCCGCTAAGGCTGACGCTTTCTTT,CASSAAKADAFF
TRBJ2-7,.,.,TRBV4-1,TGCGCCAGCAGCCAAGGCGGGACCTTCGAGCAGTACTTC,CASSQGGTFEQYF
TRBJ2-1,.,many,TRBV27,TGTGCCAGCAGCAGGGAAAGCAGAGTAAATGAGCAGTTCTTC,CASSRESRVNEQFF
TRBJ2-2,TRBD1,many,TRBV11-2,TGTGCCAGCAGCTTTTTCGGGACAGGGGTCACCGGGGAGCTGTTTTTT,CASSFFGTGVTGELFF
TRBJ2-7,.,many,TRBV7-6,TGTGCCAGCAGCCCTCGGGACATACGCTCCTACGAGCAGTACTTC,CASSPRDIRSYEQYF
TRBJ2-1,TRBD2,many,TRBV27,TGTGCCAGCAGCTCTAGCGGGGGGAGCTCCTACAATGAGCAGTTCTTC,CASSSSGGSSYNEQFF
TRBJ2-2,.,.,TRBV2,TGTGCCAGCAGTGAAGCCAGAACGAACACCGGGGAGCTGTTTTTT,CASSEARTNTGELFF
TRBJ1-2,TRBD1,.,TRBV27,TGTGCCAGCAGTTTAGGTTCGGGTGGGGGACAGGGCTATGGCTACACCTTC,CASSLGSGGGQGYGYTF
TRBJ2-6,.,.,TRBV28,TGTGCCAGCACGGCTGTCTCTGGGGCCAACGTCCTGACTTTC,CASTAVSGANVLTF